The T cell receptor beta chain described here comes from a study of blood T cell repertoires in COVID-19. The overall study: Samples taken during acute and convalescent COVID-19 were collected in the United States, Italy and Spain. T cells, B-cell-depleted T cells, or PBMCs supplied cDNA or gDNA.

Patients of the Seattle cohort, enrolled during active infection, were followed longitudinally. Original processing notes: The assay estimated nucleated cells by amplifying reference gene primers. The data were produced by immunoSEQ multiplex PCR, yet TCRdb's version contains in-frame clones alone and is incomplete. V and J calls and clone size come straight from that table; D and trimming were deduced from the DNA. The sample holds under 300,000 clones, less than 90% seen once. The sample holds one count of this clone. Trimming left V 0 bases short and J 4 bases short, with 12 bases between. CDR1 and CDR2 from the germline V gene are KGHSH and LQKENI. The CDR3 has 16 amino acids.

This rearrangement joins TRBV18 to TRBJ1-4; maybe TRBD1 (6 bases). The sequencing input was peripheral blood. This sequence was found in a woman between 70 and 85 years old with COVID-19, enrolled during active disease. CDR3 in amino acids: CASSPPRGSDNEKLFF. In nucleotides, the CDR3 is TGTGCCAGCTCACCACCGAGGGGGTCAGATAATGAAAAACTGTTTTTT.